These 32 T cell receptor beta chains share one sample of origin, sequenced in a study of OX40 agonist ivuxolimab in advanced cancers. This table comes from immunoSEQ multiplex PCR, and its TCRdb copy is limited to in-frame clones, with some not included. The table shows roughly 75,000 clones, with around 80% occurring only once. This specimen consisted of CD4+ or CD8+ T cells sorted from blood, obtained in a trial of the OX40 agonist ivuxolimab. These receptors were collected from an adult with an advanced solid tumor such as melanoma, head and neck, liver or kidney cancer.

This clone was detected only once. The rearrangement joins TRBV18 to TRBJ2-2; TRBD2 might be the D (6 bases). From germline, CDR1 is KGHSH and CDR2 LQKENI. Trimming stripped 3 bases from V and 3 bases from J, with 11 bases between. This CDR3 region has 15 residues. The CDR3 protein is CASSPGLEDTGELFF. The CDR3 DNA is TGTGCCAGCTCACCGGGACTGGAGGACACCGGGGAGCTGTTTTTT.

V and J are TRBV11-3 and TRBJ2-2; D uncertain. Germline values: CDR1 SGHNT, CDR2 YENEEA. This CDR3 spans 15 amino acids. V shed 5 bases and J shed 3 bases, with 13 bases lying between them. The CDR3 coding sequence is TGTGCCAGCAGCATCGGTAGGACCTACACCGGGGAGCTGTTTTTT. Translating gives CASSIGRTYTGELFF.

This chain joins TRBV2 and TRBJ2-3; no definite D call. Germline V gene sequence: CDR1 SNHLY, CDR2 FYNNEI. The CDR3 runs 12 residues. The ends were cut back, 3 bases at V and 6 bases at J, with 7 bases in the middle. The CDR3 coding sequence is TGTGCCAGCAGTGAGAGTGTCGATACGCAGTATTTT. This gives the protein CASSESVDTQYF.

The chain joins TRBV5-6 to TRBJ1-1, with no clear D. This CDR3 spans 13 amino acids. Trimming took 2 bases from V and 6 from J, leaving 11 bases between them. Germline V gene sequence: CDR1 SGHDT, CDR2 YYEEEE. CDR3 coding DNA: TGTGCCAGCAGCTTATGGACCGCCCCTGAAGCTTTCTTT. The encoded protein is CASSLWTAPEAFF.

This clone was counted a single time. Here the CDR3 DNA reads TGTGCCAGCAGTGGTTCGGACAGCTACAGAGGAGATACGCAGTATTTT. Amino acid sequence: CASSGSDSYRGDTQYF. The genes are TRBV2 and TRBJ2-3, with D tentatively TRBD1 (6 bases). Germline V gene sequence: CDR1 SNHLY, CDR2 FYNNEI. V was shortened by 4 bases and J by 5 bases, with 19 bases between the two germline ends. The CDR3 runs 16 residues.

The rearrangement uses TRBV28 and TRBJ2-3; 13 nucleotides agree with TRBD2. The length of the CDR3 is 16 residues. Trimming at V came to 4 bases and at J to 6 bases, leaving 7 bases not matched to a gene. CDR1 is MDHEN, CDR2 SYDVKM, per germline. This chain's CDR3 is CASSSPGLAGSDTQYF. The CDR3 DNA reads TGTGCCAGCAGTTCACCGGGACTAGCGGGGAGTGATACGCAGTATTTT.

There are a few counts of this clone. The CDR3 loop is CASSEPRTSGRADTQYF. The CDR3 DNA reads TGCGCCAGCAGTGAACCCCGGACTAGCGGGAGGGCAGATACGCAGTATTTT. The rearrangement uses TRBV10-2 and TRBJ2-3; 15 bases map to TRBD2. Unmatched junction bases numbered 5, after V lost 3 bases and J lost 4 bases. There are 17 residues in the CDR3. The germline V gene encodes CDR1 WSHSY and CDR2 SAAADI.

CDR3 in DNA: TGTGCCAGCAGCCCCAGGGGCCTCTATGGCTACACCTTC. Amino acids: CASSPRGLYGYTF. The V gene is TRBV7-2, the J gene TRBJ1-2; D is perhaps TRBD1 (6 bases). Trimming pared 5 bases from V and 4 bases from J, leaving 11 bases between. Germline CDR1 is SGHTA and CDR2 is FQGNSA. The CDR3 has 13 residues.

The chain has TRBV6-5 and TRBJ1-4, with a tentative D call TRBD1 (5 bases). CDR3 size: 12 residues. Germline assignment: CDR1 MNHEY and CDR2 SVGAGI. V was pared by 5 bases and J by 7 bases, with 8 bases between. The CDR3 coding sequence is TGTGCCAGCAGTGCAGGGTCTGAAAAACTGTTTTTT. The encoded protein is CASSAGSEKLFF.

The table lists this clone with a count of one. The CDR3 is CASSQGAHTGELFF. For the CDR3, the DNA is TGTGCCAGCTCCCAGGGGGCCCACACCGGGGAGCTGTTTTTT. The rearrangement joins TRBV19 to TRBJ2-2; TRBD1 matches 8 bases. V trimming: 9 bases; J trimming: 3 bases; junction bases outside the gene matches: 6. CDR1 is LNHDA and CDR2 is SQIVND in the germline V gene (reference sequence). CDR3 length: 14 residues.

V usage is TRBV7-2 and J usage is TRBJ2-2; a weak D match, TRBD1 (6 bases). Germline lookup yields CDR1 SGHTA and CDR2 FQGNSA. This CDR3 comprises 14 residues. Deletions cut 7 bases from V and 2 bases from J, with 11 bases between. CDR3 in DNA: TGTGCCAGCACCCCGGGACAAAACACCGGGGAGCTGTTTTTT. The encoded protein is CASTPGQNTGELFF. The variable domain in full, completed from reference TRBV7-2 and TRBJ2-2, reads GAGVSQSPSNKVTEKGKDVELRCDPISGHTALYWYRQSLGQGLEFLIYFQGNSAPDKSGLPSDRFSAERTGGSVSTLTIQRTQQEDSAVYLCASTPGQNTGELFFGEGSRLTVL.

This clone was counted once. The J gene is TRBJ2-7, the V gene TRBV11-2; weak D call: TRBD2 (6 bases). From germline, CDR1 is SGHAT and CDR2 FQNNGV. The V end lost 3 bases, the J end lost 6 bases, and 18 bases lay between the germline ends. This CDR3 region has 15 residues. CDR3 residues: CASSLEGTNGLEQYF. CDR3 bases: TGTGCCAGCAGCTTGGAGGGGACCAACGGCCTCGAGCAGTACTTC.

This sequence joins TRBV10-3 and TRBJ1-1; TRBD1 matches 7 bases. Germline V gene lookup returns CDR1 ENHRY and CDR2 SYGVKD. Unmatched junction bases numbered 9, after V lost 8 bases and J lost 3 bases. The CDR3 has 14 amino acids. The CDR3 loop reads CAIRQGEGDTEAFF. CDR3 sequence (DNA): TGTGCCATCCGACAGGGCGAAGGGGACACTGAAGCTTTCTTT.

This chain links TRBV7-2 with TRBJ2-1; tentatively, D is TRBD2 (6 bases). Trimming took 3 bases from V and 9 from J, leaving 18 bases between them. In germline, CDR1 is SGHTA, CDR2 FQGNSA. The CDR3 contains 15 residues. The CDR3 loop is CASSLAGTYISEQFF. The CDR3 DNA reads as TGTGCCAGCAGCTTGGCCGGGACTTACATAAGTGAGCAGTTCTTC.

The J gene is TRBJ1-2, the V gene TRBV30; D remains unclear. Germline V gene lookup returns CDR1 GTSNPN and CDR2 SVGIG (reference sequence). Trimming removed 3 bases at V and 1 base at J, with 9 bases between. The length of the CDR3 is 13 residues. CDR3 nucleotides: TGTGCCTGGAGCAAGGGAGGTAACTATGGCTACACCTTC. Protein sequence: CAWSKGGNYGYTF.

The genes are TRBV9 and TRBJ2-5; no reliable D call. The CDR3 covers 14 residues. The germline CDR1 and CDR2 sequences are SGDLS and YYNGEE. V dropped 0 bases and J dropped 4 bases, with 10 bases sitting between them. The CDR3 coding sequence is TGTGCCAGCAGCGTAGCTAGTTGGGCAGAGACCCAGTACTTC. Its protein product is CASSVASWAETQYF.

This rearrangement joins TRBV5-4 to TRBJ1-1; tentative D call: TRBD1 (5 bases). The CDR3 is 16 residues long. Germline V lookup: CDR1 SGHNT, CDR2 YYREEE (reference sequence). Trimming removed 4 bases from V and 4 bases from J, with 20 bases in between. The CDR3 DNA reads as TGTGCCAGCAGCGATCTGCTCCGGGGCGGGGGCACTGAAGCTTTCTTT. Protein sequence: CASSDLLRGGGTEAFF.

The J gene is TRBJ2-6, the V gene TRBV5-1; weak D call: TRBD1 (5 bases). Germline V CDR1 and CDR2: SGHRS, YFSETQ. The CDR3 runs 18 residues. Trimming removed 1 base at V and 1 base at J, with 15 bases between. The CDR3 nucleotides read TGCGCCAGCAGCTTGCAGGGTTCCCGCTTTTCTGGGGCCAACGTCCTGACTTTC. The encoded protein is CASSLQGSRFSGANVLTF.

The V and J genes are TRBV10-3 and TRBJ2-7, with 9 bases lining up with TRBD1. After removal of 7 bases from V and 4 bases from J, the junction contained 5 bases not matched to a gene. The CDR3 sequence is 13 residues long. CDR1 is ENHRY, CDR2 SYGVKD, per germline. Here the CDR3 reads CAIMGQGLYEQYF. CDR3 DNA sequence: TGTGCCATCATGGGACAGGGCCTATACGAGCAGTACTTC.

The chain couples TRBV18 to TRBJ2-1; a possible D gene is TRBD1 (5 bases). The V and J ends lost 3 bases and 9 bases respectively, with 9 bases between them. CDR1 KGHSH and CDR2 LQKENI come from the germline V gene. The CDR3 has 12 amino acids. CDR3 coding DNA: TGTGCCAGCTCACCGGGGCGAGGTGAGCAGTTCTTC. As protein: CASSPGRGEQFF.

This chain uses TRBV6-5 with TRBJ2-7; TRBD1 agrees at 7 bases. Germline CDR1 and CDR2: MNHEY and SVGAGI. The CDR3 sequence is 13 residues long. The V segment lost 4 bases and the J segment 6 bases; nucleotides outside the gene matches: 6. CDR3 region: CASSFLRGPEQYF. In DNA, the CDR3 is TGTGCCAGCAGTTTTTTAAGGGGGCCCGAGCAGTACTTC.

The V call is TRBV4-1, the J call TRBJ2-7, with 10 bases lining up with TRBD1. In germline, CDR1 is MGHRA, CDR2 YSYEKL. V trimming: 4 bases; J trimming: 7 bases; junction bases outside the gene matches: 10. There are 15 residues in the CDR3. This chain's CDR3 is CASSLVGTGVSEQYF. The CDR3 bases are TGCGCCAGCAGCCTTGTCGGGACAGGGGTGAGTGAGCAGTACTTC.

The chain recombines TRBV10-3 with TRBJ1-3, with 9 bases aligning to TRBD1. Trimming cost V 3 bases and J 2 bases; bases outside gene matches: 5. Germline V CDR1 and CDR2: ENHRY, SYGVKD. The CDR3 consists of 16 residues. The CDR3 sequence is CAISDFTGGPGNTIYF. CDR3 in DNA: TGTGCCATCAGTGACTTTACAGGGGGCCCTGGAAACACCATATATTTT.

The CDR3 reads CASSLGFRNTEAFF. The CDR3 DNA reads TGTGCCAGCAGCTTAGGTTTTAGGAACACTGAAGCTTTCTTT. The chain joins TRBV11-2 to TRBJ1-1, with D hard to call. The CDR3 runs 14 residues. V was cut by 1 base and J by 1 base, with 7 bases left in between. Germline CDR1 is SGHAT and CDR2 is FQNNGV.

The DNA for the CDR3 is TGTGCCAGCAGGGATGGACAGTACAATAATTCACCCCTCCACTTT. As protein: CASRDGQYNNSPLHF. The rearrangement joins TRBV6-1 to TRBJ1-6; TRBD1 might be the D (6 bases). CDR3 length: 15 amino acids. V was cut by 6 bases and J by 5 bases, with 14 bases left in between. The germline CDR1 and CDR2 sequences are MNHNS and SASEGT.

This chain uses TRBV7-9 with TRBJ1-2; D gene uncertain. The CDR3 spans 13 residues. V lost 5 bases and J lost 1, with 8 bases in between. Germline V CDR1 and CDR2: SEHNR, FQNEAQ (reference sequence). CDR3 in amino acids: CASSPQSNYGYTF. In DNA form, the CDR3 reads TGTGCCAGCAGCCCTCAGAGTAACTATGGCTACACCTTC.

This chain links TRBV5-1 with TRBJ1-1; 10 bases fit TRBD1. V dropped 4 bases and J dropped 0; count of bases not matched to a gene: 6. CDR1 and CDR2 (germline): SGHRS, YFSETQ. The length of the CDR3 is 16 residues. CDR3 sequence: CASSLGTGAMNTEAFF. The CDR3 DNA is TGCGCCAGCAGCCTCGGGACAGGGGCTATGAACACTGAAGCTTTCTTT.

The CDR3 region has the DNA TGTGCCAGCAGTGAAGTAAACAGGGTCCAGCCCCAGCATTTT. This sequence encodes CASSEVNRVQPQHF. V usage is TRBV2 and J usage is TRBJ1-5; TRBD1 might be the D (6 bases). The germline V and J ends were trimmed by 1 base and 7 bases, with 11 bases remaining between them. This CDR3 is built from 14 residues. Germline V gene data show CDR1 as SNHLY and CDR2 as FYNNEI.

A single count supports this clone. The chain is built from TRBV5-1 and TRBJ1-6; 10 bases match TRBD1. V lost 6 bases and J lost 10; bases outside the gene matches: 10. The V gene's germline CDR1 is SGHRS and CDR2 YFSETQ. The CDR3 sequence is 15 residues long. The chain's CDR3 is CASTRDRGGGSPLHF. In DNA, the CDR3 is TGCGCCAGCACCCGGGACAGGGGAGGTGGATCACCCCTCCACTTT.

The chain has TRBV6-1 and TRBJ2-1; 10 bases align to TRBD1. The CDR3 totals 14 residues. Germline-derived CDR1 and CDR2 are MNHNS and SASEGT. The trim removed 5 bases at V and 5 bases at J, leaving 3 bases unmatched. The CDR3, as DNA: TGTGCCAGCAGTAAGGGACAGGGGAACAATGAGCAGTTCTTC. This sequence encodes CASSKGQGNNEQFF.

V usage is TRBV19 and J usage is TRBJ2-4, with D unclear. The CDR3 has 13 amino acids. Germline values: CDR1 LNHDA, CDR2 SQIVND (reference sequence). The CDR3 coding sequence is TGTGCGACGGCAGTCCTAGCCAAAAACATTCAGTACTTC. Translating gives CATAVLAKNIQYF.

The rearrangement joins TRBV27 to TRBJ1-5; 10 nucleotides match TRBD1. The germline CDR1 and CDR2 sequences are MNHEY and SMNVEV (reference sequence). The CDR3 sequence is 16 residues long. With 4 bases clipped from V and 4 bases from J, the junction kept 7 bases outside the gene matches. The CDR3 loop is CASSSWTGGINQPQHF. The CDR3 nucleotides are TGTGCCAGCAGTTCTTGGACAGGGGGGATAAATCAGCCCCAGCATTTT.